These T cell receptor beta chains were read from a single sample in a study of CD8+ T cells in alopecia areata. Produced via immunoSEQ multiplex PCR; TCRdb's table is partial and in-frame only. The profile shows approximately 220,000 clones, around two fifths of them singletons. This sample comprised CD4+ T cells sorted from blood, obtained between weeks 30 and 35, from a patient treated with tofacitinib. The receptors were gathered from a human donor with alopecia areata. Both conserved end residues are part of each CDR3. Fields, in order: V gene, D gene, clone size, J gene, CDR3 DNA, CDR3 protein. D genes are given only for firm matches. Clone size, where shown, is once, few, many, or a class for clones that have expanded.

V gene: TRBV19; D gene: TRBD2; clone size: .; J gene: TRBJ2-1; CDR3 DNA: TGTGCCAGTAGTATAGATAGAGCTACTCCCGGACTAGCGGAGTTTTTACAGGGGAATGAGCAGTTCTTC; CDR3 protein: CASSIDRATPGLAEFLQGNEQFF
V gene: TRBV30; D gene: .; clone size: few; J gene: TRBJ2-3; CDR3 DNA: TGTGCCTGGAGTCCCCCCACAGATACGCAGTATTTT; CDR3 protein: CAWSPPTDTQYF
V gene: TRBV5-1; D gene: .; clone size: .; J gene: TRBJ2-5; CDR3 DNA: TGCGCCAGCAGCCCTTCAGGGATGTACCAAGAGACCCAGTACTTC; CDR3 protein: CASSPSGMYQETQYF
V gene: TRBV11-2; D gene: .; clone size: .; J gene: TRBJ2-7; CDR3 DNA: TGTGCCAGCAGTTCGACCTACTCCTACGAGCAGTACTTC; CDR3 protein: CASSSTYSYEQYF
V gene: TRBV7-9; D gene: TRBD1; clone size: .; J gene: TRBJ2-2; CDR3 DNA: TGTGCCAGCAGCCCTCTGGTCGGGACAGGGGCCACCGGGGAGCTGTTTTTT; CDR3 protein: CASSPLVGTGATGELFF
V gene: TRBV4-1; D gene: TRBD1; clone size: .; J gene: TRBJ1-5; CDR3 DNA: TGCGCCAGCAGCCAGGGGCAGGGGGCCAATCAGCCCCAGCATTTT; CDR3 protein: CASSQGQGANQPQHF
V gene: TRBV5-6; D gene: TRBD1; clone size: .; J gene: TRBJ1-5; CDR3 DNA: TGTGCCAGCAGCTTGGGACAGGGTGGCCAGCCCCAGCATTTT; CDR3 protein: CASSLGQGGQPQHF
V gene: TRBV11-2; D gene: .; clone size: many; J gene: TRBJ2-2; CDR3 DNA: TGTGCCAGCAACGCGAACACCGGGGAGCTGTTTTTT; CDR3 protein: CASNANTGELFF
V gene: TRBV6-6; D gene: .; clone size: few; J gene: TRBJ1-4; CDR3 DNA: TGTGCCAGCAGCAACCAGGGGAGAAATAATGAAAAACTGTTTTTT; CDR3 protein: CASSNQGRNNEKLFF
V gene: TRBV30; D gene: .; clone size: .; J gene: TRBJ1-2; CDR3 DNA: TGTGCCTGGAGTGCTAACTATGGCTACACCTTC; CDR3 protein: CAWSANYGYTF
V gene: TRBV11-2; D gene: TRBD2; clone size: .; J gene: TRBJ2-6; CDR3 DNA: TGTGCCAGCAGCCCTCGGGACTATCCCAACTCTGGGGCCAACGTCCTGACTTTC; CDR3 protein: CASSPRDYPNSGANVLTF
V gene: TRBV9; D gene: TRBD1; clone size: .; J gene: TRBJ2-3; CDR3 DNA: TGTGCCAGCAGCGTCCCCGGGACAGGTGCCGAGAAACAATTGGATACGCAGTATTTT; CDR3 protein: CASSVPGTGAEKQLDTQYF
V gene: TRBV20-1; D gene: .; clone size: few; J gene: TRBJ1-2; CDR3 DNA: TGCAGTGCAGCGGCTAACTATGGCTACACCTTC; CDR3 protein: CSAAANYGYTF
V gene: TRBV29-1; D gene: .; clone size: few; J gene: TRBJ1-3; CDR3 DNA: TGCAGCGTTGAAAGGAGCAGAACTGGAAACACCATATATTTT; CDR3 protein: CSVERSRTGNTIYF
V gene: TRBV9; D gene: .; clone size: .; J gene: TRBJ1-2; CDR3 DNA: TGTGCCAGCAGCCCGGACAGCCACTATGGCTACACCTTC; CDR3 protein: CASSPDSHYGYTF
V gene: TRBV4-1; D gene: .; clone size: few; J gene: TRBJ1-1; CDR3 DNA: TGCGCCAGCAGCCAAGTTAATATGGGATTTACCACTGAAGCTTTCTTT; CDR3 protein: CASSQVNMGFTTEAFF
V gene: TRBV10-1; D gene: TRBD1; clone size: few; J gene: TRBJ1-1; CDR3 DNA: TGCGCCAGCAGCGGCTCGGGACAGGCGACTGAAGCTTTCTTT; CDR3 protein: CASSGSGQATEAFF
V gene: TRBV7-9; D gene: .; clone size: many; J gene: TRBJ2-1; CDR3 DNA: TGTGCCAGCAGCTTAACAGGGATTGAGCAGTTCTTC; CDR3 protein: CASSLTGIEQFF
V gene: TRBV4-1; D gene: TRBD1; clone size: few; J gene: TRBJ2-6; CDR3 DNA: TGCGCCAGCAGCCTGACAGGGTACAGAGCCTCTGGGGCCAACGTCCTGACTTTC; CDR3 protein: CASSLTGYRASGANVLTF
V gene: TRBV5-1; D gene: TRBD2; clone size: .; J gene: TRBJ2-1; CDR3 DNA: TGCGCCAGCAGCAGTAGCGGGGAGGGCTACAATGAGCAGTTCTTC; CDR3 protein: CASSSSGEGYNEQFF
V gene: TRBV2; D gene: .; clone size: .; J gene: TRBJ2-2; CDR3 DNA: TGTGCCAGCCGGAGGGAAACTTTAAACACCGGGGAGCTGTTTTTT; CDR3 protein: CASRRETLNTGELFF
V gene: TRBV5-4; D gene: .; clone size: .; J gene: TRBJ1-6; CDR3 DNA: TGTGCCAGCAGCTTCCAGGATCGGAATTCACCCCTCCACTTT; CDR3 protein: CASSFQDRNSPLHF
V gene: TRBV6-5; D gene: TRBD1; clone size: .; J gene: TRBJ2-7; CDR3 DNA: TGTGCCAGCAGCTTCCGGGACAGGGGATCCTACGAGCAGTACTTC; CDR3 protein: CASSFRDRGSYEQYF
V gene: TRBV28; D gene: .; clone size: .; J gene: TRBJ1-4; CDR3 DNA: TGTGCCAGCAGAGACCTAAATGAAAAACTGTTTTTT; CDR3 protein: CASRDLNEKLFF